A selection of T cell receptor beta chains follows, all from one sample in a study of identical twins. TCRdb passed the 5' RACE reads through MiXCR, listing each CDR3 protein once. This sample carries under 1 million distinct CDR3 sequences, around 12% of them seen once, and the ten largest clones take around 1.6%. The sample was also linked to a second study, of yellow fever vaccine responses in identical twins.

Sequencing was performed on PBMCs. The receptors here all came from a woman aged 18-29 years in good health. Both conserved end residues are part of each CDR3. Where a row states a size, it is once, few, many or the class of an expanded clone; other rows omit it.

TRBV6-5	few	TRBJ2-2	CASSYGTVFTGELFF
TRBV27	few	TRBJ2-1	CASTLLAGYNEQFF
TRBV12-3/TRBV12-4	few	TRBJ2-1	CASSFGAPNEQFF
TRBV12-3/TRBV12-4	many	TRBJ2-5	CASSFGGHWTQYF
TRBV2	many	TRBJ2-2	CASRSGTSVTGELFF
TRBV15	NA	TRBJ2-1	CATSRDYALAGAYEQFF
TRBV20-1	NA	TRBJ2-5	CSARVAGTQETQYF
TRBV18	NA	TRBJ2-7	CASSPPGQGVYEQYF
TRBV28	NA	TRBJ1-5	CASSGQGANQPQHF
TRBV5-1	NA	TRBJ1-5	CASSHGDSNQPQHF
TRBV29-1	NA	TRBJ2-6	CSVVTAGANVLTF
TRBV5-1	few	TRBJ2-5	CASSSRPAQETQYF
TRBV2	many	TRBJ2-5	CASSAVPDPVKTQYF
TRBV14	few	TRBJ2-7	CASSQETVTYEQYF
TRBV3-1	NA	TRBJ1-1	CASSQDQVRSEAFF
TRBV5-1	few	TRBJ2-7	CASKSTGGEQYF
TRBV27	few	TRBJ2-3	CASSLSGSRTDTQYF
TRBV5-1	few	TRBJ2-1	CASSFRGTGDNEQFF
TRBV3-1	many	TRBJ1-1	CASSQGHTEAFF
TRBV7-2	NA	TRBJ2-1	CANRGGNEQFF
TRBV24-1	many	TRBJ1-1	CATSDPRRGGQAFF
TRBV12-3/TRBV12-4	many	TRBJ2-1	CASRPLAVSYNEQFF
TRBV3-1	NA	TRBJ2-1	CASSQDQVGNEQFF
TRBV6-1	few	TRBJ2-4	CASSPYRRDIQYF
TRBV27	NA	TRBJ2-3	CASSSTGGLAGAPDTQYF
TRBV19	few	TRBJ2-3	CASSMKGLSTDTQCF
TRBV6-5	NA	TRBJ2-3	CASSYPSLATDTQYF
TRBV25-1	few	TRBJ2-7	CASSAPPLGGRHEQYF
TRBV4-2	NA	TRBJ1-1	CASSHAGKGANTEAFF
TRBV20-1	NA	TRBJ1-1	CSARQTREAFF
TRBV12-3/TRBV12-4	many	TRBJ2-2	CASSPTGGSGELFF
TRBV12-3/TRBV12-4	few	TRBJ1-3	CASSLEVRGNTIYF
TRBV9	NA	TRBJ2-7	CASSTTGQNYEQYF
TRBV7-8	many	TRBJ2-7	CASSNTGTGVDEQYF
TRBV11-3	few	TRBJ2-2	CASSLGVESVNTGELFF
TRBV12-3/TRBV12-4	few	TRBJ2-1	CASSYRVDSYNEQFF
TRBV25-1	NA	TRBJ1-2	CATANRADYGYTF
TRBV7-2	NA	TRBJ2-1	CASSLGGGGWGSGKFF
TRBV29-1	many	TRBJ1-1	CSVGRPAFF
TRBV20-1	once	TRBJ2-5	CSARDWGFRETQYF
TRBV12-3/TRBV12-4	many	TRBJ2-5	CASSFVGVETQYF
TRBV20-1	few	TRBJ2-3	CSAPPLARGGVGTQYF
TRBV7-3	few	TRBJ1-2	CASSLGDRPYDGYTF
TRBV12-3/TRBV12-4	NA	TRBJ2-2	CASSTRLVPGELFF
TRBV6-5	few	TRBJ1-6	CASSYSARATGVGSPLHF
TRBV28	NA	TRBJ1-5	CASSPEGLGAGQPQHF
TRBV2	NA	TRBJ2-3	CASSKPDTQYF
TRBV4-1	NA	TRBJ2-5	CASSRTGLAEGETQYF
TRBV24-1	few	TRBJ2-1	CATSDQRLTYNEQFF
TRBV27	many	TRBJ1-4	CASSLRAGNEKLFF
TRBV7-9	few	TRBJ1-4	CASSLPRERGEKLFF
TRBV14	NA	TRBJ1-1	CASSQDWGGGYTEAFF
TRBV29-1	few	TRBJ2-3	CSVERRGAGGTDTQYF
TRBV28	NA	TRBJ2-4	CASSRAGVAKNIQYF
TRBV27	NA	TRBJ2-1	CASSLSYLGLGPTYNEQFF
TRBV24-1	few	TRBJ2-3	CATSDRNQATDTQYF
TRBV5-1	NA	TRBJ1-1	CASSLGDTWWGPSEAFF
TRBV12-3/TRBV12-4	NA	TRBJ1-1	CASSQRPGTGRTEAFF